Detailed here is one TCR beta chain. Its matching antigen is unknown. This sample was taken from a study of cytomegalovirus exposure and HLA in healthy donors. Points from the study as a whole: Using the classifier, cytomegalovirus status was reportedly diagnosed with high specificity and sensitivity. Cytomegalovirus-associated TCR beta chains were listed, numbering some 180. Clusters of TCRs from the first cohort tended to co-occur in the roughly 120 validation repertoires (as a later analysis found). In vitro work confirmed that three CMV-associated chains recognize CMV antigens.

The length of the CDR3 is 13 residues. In germline, CDR1 is MGHRA, CDR2 YSYEKL. Trimming removed 4 bases at V and 6 bases at J, with 10 bases between. TCRdb's copy holds only in-frame clones and misses some; the assay was immunoSEQ multiplex PCR. The table includes about 150,000 clones, 80% to 90% detected once. The TCR originated in a man aged 18 to 35 in good health and CMV-seropositive. The specimen was PBMCs. This chain joins TRBV4-1 and TRBJ2-1; no clear D. Written as DNA, the CDR3 is TGCGCCAGCAGCCGAGCCACCATCAATGAGCAGTTCTTC. It codes for CASSRATINEQFF.